This T cell receptor (beta chain) was recorded in a study of blood T cells in healthy people across ages. Notes on the study in general: Older age coincided with a roughly linear decline in TCR beta diversity per million T cells.

The germline CDR1 and CDR2 sequences are ENHRY and SYGVKD. V trimming: 6 bases; J trimming: 4 bases; junction bases outside the gene matches: 3. The CDR3 runs 14 residues. This clonotype showed up many times. Its antigen is not identified. A sample-barcoded 5' primer and a J-beta primer mix were used in a second PCR of about 7 to 12 cycles. TCRdb independently ran MiXCR on the 5' RACE reads; one entry per CDR3 protein. The table has roughly 900,000 distinct CDR3 sequences, more than 25% seen once; the top ten hold roughly 17%. This TCR came from an elderly woman in good health. The V and J genes are TRBV10-3 and TRBJ1-4; 9 nucleotides line up with TRBD1. The source material was blood. In DNA form, the CDR3 reads TGTGCCATCAGCCCGGGACAGGGTAATGAAAAACTGTTTTTT. The encoded protein is CAISPGQGNEKLFF.